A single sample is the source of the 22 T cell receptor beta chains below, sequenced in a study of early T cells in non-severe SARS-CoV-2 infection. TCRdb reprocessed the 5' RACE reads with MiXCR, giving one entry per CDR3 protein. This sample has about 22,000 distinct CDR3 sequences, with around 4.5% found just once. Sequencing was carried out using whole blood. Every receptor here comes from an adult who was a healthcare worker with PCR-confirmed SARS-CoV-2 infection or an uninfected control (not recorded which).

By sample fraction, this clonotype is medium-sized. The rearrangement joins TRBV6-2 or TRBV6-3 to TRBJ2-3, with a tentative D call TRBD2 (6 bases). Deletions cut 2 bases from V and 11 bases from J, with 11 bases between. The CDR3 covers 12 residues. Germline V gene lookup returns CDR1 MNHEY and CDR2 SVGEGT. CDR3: CASSYTRLEQYF. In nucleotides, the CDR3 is TGTGCCAGCAGTTACACCAGACTAGAGCAGTATTTT.

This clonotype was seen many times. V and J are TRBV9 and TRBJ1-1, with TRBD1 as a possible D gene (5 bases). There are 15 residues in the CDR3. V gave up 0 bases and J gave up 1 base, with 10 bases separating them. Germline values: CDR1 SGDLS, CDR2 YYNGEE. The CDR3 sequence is CASSVGLRENTEAFF. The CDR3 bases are TGTGCCAGCAGCGTAGGTCTCAGGGAGAACACTGAAGCTTTCTTT.

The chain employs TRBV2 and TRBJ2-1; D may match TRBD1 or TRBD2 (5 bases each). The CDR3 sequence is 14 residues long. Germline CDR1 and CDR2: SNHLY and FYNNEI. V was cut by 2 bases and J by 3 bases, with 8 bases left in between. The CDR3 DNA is TGTGCCAGCAGTGAACAGGGAGTCTACAATGAGCAGTTCTTC. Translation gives CASSEQGVYNEQFF.

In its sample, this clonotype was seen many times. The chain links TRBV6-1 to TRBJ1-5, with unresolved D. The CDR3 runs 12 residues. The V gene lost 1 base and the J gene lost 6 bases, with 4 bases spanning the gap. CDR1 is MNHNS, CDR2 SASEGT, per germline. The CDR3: CASSEGSQPQHF. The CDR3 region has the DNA TGTGCCAGCAGTGAAGGTAGTCAGCCCCAGCATTTT.

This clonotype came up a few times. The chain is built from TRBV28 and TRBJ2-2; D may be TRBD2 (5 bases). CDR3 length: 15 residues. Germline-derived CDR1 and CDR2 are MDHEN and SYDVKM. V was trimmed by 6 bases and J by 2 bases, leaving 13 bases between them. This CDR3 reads CASRPGLVNTGELFF. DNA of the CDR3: TGTGCCAGCAGACCCGGACTCGTTAACACCGGGGAGCTGTTTTTT.

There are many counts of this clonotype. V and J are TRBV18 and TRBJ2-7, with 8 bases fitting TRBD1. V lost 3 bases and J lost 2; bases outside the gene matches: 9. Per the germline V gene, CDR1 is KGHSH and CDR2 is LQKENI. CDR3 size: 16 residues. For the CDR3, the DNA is TGTGCCAGCTCACCCCCACTGACAGGGGCCCCCTACGAGCAGTACTTC. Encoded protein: CASSPPLTGAPYEQYF. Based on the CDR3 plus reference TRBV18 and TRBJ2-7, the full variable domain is NAGVMQNPRHLVRRRGQEARLRCSPMKGHSHVYWYRQLPEEGLKFMVYLQKENIIDESGMPKERFSAEFPKEGPSILRIQQVVRGDSAAYFCASSPPLTGAPYEQYFGPGTRLTVT.

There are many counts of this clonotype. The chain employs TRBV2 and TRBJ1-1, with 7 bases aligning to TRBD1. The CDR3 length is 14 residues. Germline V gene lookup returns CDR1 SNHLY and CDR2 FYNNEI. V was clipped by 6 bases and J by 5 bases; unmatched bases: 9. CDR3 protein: CASRPQGGGTEAFF. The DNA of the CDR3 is TGTGCCAGCAGGCCGCAGGGGGGAGGAACTGAAGCTTTCTTT.

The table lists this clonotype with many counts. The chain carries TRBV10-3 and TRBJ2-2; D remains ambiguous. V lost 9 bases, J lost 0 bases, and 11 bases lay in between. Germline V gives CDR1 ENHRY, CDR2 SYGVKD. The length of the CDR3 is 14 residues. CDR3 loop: CAISSAANTGELFF. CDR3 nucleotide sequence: TGTGCCATATCGAGCGCCGCGAACACCGGGGAGCTGTTTTTT.

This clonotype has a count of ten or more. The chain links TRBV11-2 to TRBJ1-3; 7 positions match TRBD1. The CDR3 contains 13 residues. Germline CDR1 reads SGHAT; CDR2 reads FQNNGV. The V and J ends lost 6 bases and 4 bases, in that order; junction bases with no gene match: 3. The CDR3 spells CASSLQGGNTIYF. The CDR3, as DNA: TGTGCCAGCAGTTTACAGGGGGGAAACACCATATATTTT. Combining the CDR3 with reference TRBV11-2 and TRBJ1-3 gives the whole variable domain EAGVAQSPRYKIIEKRQSVAFWCNPISGHATLYWYQQILGQGPKLLIQFQNNGVVDDSQLPKDRFSAERLKGVDSTLKIQPAKLEDSAVYLCASSLQGGNTIYFGEGSWLTVV.

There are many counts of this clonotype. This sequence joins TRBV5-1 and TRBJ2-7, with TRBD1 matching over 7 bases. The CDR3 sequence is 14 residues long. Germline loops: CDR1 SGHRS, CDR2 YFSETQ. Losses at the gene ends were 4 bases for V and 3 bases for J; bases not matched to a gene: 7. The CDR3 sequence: CASSRTRDSYEQYF. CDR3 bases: TGCGCCAGCAGCCGAACCCGGGACAGCTACGAGCAGTACTTC.

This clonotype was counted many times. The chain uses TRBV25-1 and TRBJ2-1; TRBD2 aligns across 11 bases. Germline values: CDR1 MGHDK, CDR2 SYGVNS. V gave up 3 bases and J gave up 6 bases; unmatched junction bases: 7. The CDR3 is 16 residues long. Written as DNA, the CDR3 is TGTGCCAGCAGTGAGAATAGCGGGAGGGCCATCAATGAGCAGTTCTTC. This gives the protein CASSENSGRAINEQFF.

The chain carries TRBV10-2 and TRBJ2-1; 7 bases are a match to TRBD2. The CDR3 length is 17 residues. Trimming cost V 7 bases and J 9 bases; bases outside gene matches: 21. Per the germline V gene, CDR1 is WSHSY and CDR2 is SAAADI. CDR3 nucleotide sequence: TGCGCCAGCACCAGCTCACTAGCGTTCAGAAGCGGGATTGAGCAGTTCTTC. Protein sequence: CASTSSLAFRSGIEQFF.

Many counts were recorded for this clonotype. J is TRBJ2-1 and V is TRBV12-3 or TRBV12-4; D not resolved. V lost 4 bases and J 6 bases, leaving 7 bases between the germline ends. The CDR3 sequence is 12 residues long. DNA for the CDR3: TGTGCCAGCAGTTATCGGGTCAATGAGCAGTTCTTC. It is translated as CASSYRVNEQFF.

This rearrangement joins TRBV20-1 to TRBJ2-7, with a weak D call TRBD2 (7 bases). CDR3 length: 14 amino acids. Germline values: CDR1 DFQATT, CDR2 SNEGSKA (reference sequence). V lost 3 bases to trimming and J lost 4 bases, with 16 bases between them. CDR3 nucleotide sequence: TGCAGTGCTAGTCGCCCGGGGGGCGGGTACGAGCAGTACTTC. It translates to CSASRPGGGYEQYF.

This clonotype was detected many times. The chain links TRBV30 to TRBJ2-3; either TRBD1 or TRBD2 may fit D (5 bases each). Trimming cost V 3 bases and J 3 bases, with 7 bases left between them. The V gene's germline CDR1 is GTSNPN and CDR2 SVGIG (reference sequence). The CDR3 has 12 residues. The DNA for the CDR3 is TGTGCCTGGAGCGAGGGGACAGATACGCAGTATTTT. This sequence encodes CAWSEGTDTQYF.

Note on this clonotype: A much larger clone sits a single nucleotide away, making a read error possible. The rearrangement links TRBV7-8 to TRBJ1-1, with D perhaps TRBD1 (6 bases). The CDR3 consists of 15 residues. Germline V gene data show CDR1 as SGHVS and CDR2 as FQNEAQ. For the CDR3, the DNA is TGTGCCAGCAGCTTAGGGGACATGGGAGGGACTGAAGTTTTCTTT. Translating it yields CASSLGDMGGTEVFF.

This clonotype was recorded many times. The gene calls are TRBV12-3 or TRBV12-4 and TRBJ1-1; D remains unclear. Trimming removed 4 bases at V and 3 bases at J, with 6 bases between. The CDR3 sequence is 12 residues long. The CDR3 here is CASSSWDTEAFF. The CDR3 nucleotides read TGTGCCAGCAGTTCCTGGGACACTGAAGCTTTCTTT.

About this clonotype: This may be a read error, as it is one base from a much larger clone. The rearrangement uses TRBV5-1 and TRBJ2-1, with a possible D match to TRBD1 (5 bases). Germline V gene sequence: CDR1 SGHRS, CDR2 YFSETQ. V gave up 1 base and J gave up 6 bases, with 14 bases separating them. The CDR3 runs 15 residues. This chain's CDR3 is CASSLQGVTFNEQFF. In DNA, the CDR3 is TGCGCCAGCAGCTTGCAAGGGGTGACCTTCAATGAGCAGTTCTTC.

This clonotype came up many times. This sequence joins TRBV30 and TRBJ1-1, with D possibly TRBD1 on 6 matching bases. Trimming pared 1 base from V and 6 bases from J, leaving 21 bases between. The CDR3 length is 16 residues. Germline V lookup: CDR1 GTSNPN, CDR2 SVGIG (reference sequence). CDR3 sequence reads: CAWSGGQPSFKAEAFF. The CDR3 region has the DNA TGTGCCTGGAGTGGGGGGCAACCCTCTTTCAAGGCTGAAGCTTTCTTT.

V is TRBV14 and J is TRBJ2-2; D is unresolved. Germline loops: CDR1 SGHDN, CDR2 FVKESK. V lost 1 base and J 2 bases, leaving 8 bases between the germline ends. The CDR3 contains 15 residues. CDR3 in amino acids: CASSQGFRNTGELFF. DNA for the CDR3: TGTGCCAGCAGCCAAGGTTTCAGAAACACCGGGGAGCTGTTTTTT.

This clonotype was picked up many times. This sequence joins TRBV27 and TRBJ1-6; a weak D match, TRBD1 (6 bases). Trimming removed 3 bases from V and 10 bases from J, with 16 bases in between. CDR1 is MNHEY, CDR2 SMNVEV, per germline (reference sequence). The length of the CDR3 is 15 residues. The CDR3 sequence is CASSFNTGTGSPLHF. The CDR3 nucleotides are TGTGCCAGCAGTTTCAACACAGGGACTGGATCACCCCTCCACTTT.

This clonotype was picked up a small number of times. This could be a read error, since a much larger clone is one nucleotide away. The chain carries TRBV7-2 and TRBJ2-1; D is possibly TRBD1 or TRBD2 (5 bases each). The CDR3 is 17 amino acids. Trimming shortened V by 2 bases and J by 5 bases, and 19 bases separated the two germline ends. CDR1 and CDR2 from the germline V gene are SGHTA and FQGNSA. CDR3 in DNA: TGTGCCAGCAGCTTACCCATGCTAGTGGGACGAAACAATGAGCAGTTCTTC. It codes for CASSLPMLVGRNNEQFF.